Shown below are 4 T cell receptor beta chains from a single sample sequenced in a study of T cell changes during pregnancy in multiple sclerosis. Clones were sequenced by immunoSEQ multiplex PCR, and TCRdb holds only the in-frame ones, with some missing. The sample consists of 40,000 to 60,000 clones, 85% to 90% of them appearing once. The sequences come from peripheral blood, collected in the first trimester of pregnancy. All receptors derive from a female donor in good health, enrolled as a control in a pregnancy study.

V usage is TRBV6-1 and J usage is TRBJ1-2; D is undetermined. The CDR3 extends over 11 amino acids. Germline V gene data show CDR1 as MNHNS and CDR2 as SASEGT. Trimming left V 1 base short and J 7 bases short, with 4 bases between. The CDR3 loop reads CASSEVAGYTF. In DNA, the CDR3 is TGTGCCAGCAGTGAAGTGGCTGGCTACACCTTC.

This clone came up once. The chain recombines TRBV11-3 with TRBJ2-1, with TRBD2 identical over 9 bases. The CDR3 extends over 17 amino acids. V was pared by 5 bases and J by 0 bases, with 8 bases of the junction left unmatched. Germline loops: CDR1 SGHNT, CDR2 YENEEA. CDR3 in amino acids: CASSLQSSGISYNEQFF. The DNA of the CDR3 is TGTGCCAGCAGCCTTCAGTCTAGCGGGATCTCCTACAATGAGCAGTTCTTC.

The chain joins TRBV5-4 to TRBJ2-3; TRBD1 might be the D (6 bases). Germline CDR1 and CDR2: SGHNT and YYREEE (reference sequence). V shed 0 bases and J shed 4 bases, with 12 bases lying between them. The CDR3 loop spans 15 amino acids. CDR3 bases: TGTGCCAGCAGCTTGGTGATAGGACAGTCAGATACGCAGTATTTT. It translates to CASSLVIGQSDTQYF.

The chain combines TRBV30 with TRBJ2-2; the D is unclear. The V gene lost 0 bases and the J gene lost 5 bases, with 7 bases spanning the gap. Germline-derived CDR1 and CDR2 are GTSNPN and SVGIG (reference sequence). CDR3 length: 13 residues. The CDR3 here is CAWSVTETGELFF. The CDR3 bases are TGTGCCTGGAGTGTAACAGAAACCGGGGAGCTGTTTTTT.